Listed here are 11 T cell receptor beta chains from one sample, sequenced in a study of Ad26.COV2.S vaccination and SARS-CoV-2 variants. Assay used: immunoSEQ multiplex PCR; TCRdb lists only in-frame clones, some missing. Among more than 300,000 clones listed, 65% to 90% were seen once. Treatment reported: 15 to 20 received Ad26.COV2.S at low or high dose, single or two shots; about 5 received placebo; per-sample allocation not given. Sampling took place 63 days after the first vaccine or placebo injection. Here the sequenced sample was peripheral blood, taken in a trial of Ad26.COV2.S vaccine versus placebo. Source of these receptors: a person between 18 and 59 years old who received the Ad26.COV2.S COVID-19 vaccine or a placebo.

This clone came up a few times. The chain combines TRBV18 with TRBJ2-7, with a possible D match to TRBD1 (5 bases). V was pared by 1 base and J by 0 bases, with 10 bases between. Germline V gene lookup returns CDR1 KGHSH and CDR2 LQKENI. This CDR3 spans 15 amino acids. The CDR3 loop reads CASSPQQAPSYEQYF. The DNA for the CDR3 is TGTGCCAGCTCACCACAACAGGCCCCCTCCTACGAGCAGTACTTC.

The chain links TRBV5-4 to TRBJ1-6, with a tentative D call TRBD1 (6 bases). The ends were cut back, 5 bases at V and 7 bases at J, with 13 bases in the middle. Germline CDR1 SGHNT, CDR2 YYREEE (reference sequence). This CDR3 is 14 amino acids long. Written as DNA, the CDR3 is TGTGCCAGCAGTTTCGGACAGTCAAATTCACCCCTCCACTTT. Its translation is CASSFGQSNSPLHF.

The chain is built from TRBV10-3 and TRBJ2-4; possibly TRBD2 for D (7 bases). The length of the CDR3 is 15 residues. The germline V and J ends were trimmed by 10 bases and 5 bases, with 21 bases remaining between them. Germline V gene sequence: CDR1 ENHRY, CDR2 SYGVKD. This CDR3 is CATLPQVGGENIQYF. CDR3 nucleotides: TGTGCCACCCTACCCCAGGTAGGGGGGGAAAACATTCAGTACTTC.

The rearrangement links TRBV6-5 to TRBJ1-2; tentative D call: TRBD1 (6 bases). V lost 5 bases, J lost 3 bases, and 16 bases lay in between. This CDR3 has 15 residues. CDR1 and CDR2 from the germline V gene are MNHEY and SVGAGI. The CDR3 region is CASSQQGGMDYGYTF. The CDR3 DNA sequence: TGTGCCAGCAGTCAACAGGGAGGAATGGACTATGGCTACACCTTC.

This chain links TRBV7-9 with TRBJ2-3; 7 bases match TRBD2. Germline V CDR1 and CDR2: SEHNR, FQNEAQ (reference sequence). The CDR3 has 15 amino acids. The V segment lost 3 bases and the J segment 4 bases; nucleotides outside the gene matches: 7. CDR3 region: CASSLTGGQADTQYF. DNA of the CDR3: TGTGCCAGCAGCTTGACGGGAGGCCAAGCAGATACGCAGTATTTT.

Here the CDR3 DNA reads TGTGCCAGCAGCTCCCGGGGACAGGGGAACGGGGAGCTGTTTTTT. Translated, it gives CASSSRGQGNGELFF. The J gene is TRBJ2-2, the V gene TRBV13; 10 bases line up with TRBD1. Per germline, CDR1 PRHDT and CDR2 FYEKMQ (reference sequence). V lost 4 bases and J lost 7; bases outside the gene matches: 6. This CDR3 has 15 amino acids.

CDR3 region: CASSLATAGNTEAFF. The CDR3 DNA reads as TGTGCCAGCAGCTTAGCCACAGCAGGGAACACTGAAGCTTTCTTT. V is TRBV7-2 and J is TRBJ1-1; no clear D. Trimming cost V 0 bases and J 1 base, with 9 bases left between them. CDR3 size: 15 residues. Looked up from germline, CDR1 is SGHTA and CDR2 is FQGNSA.

The chain is built from TRBV5-1 and TRBJ1-3, with a tentative D call TRBD1 (5 bases). With 1 base removed from V and 3 bases from J, the gap between germline ends came to 14 bases. This CDR3 has 16 amino acids. The V gene's germline CDR1 is SGHRS and CDR2 YFSETQ. The CDR3 DNA reads TGCGCCAGCAGCTTGACCCCCGGGGGGAATGGAAACACCATATATTTT. Protein product: CASSLTPGGNGNTIYF.

The chain couples TRBV5-4 to TRBJ2-5, with D perhaps assigned TRBD1 or TRBD2 (6 bases each). The CDR3 is 20 residues long. Trimming removed 6 bases from V and 3 bases from J, with 33 bases in between. Looked up from germline, CDR1 is SGHNT and CDR2 is YYREEE (reference sequence). The CDR3 spells CASTVSVGGRPSGFEETQYF. The CDR3 bases are TGTGCCAGCACCGTGTCGGTGGGGGGCCGCCCTAGTGGCTTTGAAGAGACCCAGTACTTC.

The J gene is TRBJ2-3, the V gene TRBV7-2; no clear D. The germline V gene has CDR1 SGHTA and CDR2 FQGNSA. Deletions cut 1 base from V and 2 bases from J, with 13 bases between. The CDR3 has 16 amino acids. The CDR3 nucleotides are TGTGCCAGCAGCTTAGACGTAGGGCGATACACAGATACGCAGTATTTT. This gives the protein CASSLDVGRYTDTQYF.

This sequence joins TRBV5-5 and TRBJ1-1; D unclear. This CDR3 has 15 amino acids. CDR1 and CDR2 (germline): SGHKS, YYEKEE (reference sequence). Between the trimmed V and J ends, which lost 1 base and 1 base, there was a span of 11 bases. The CDR3 region is CASSLSFLGNTEAFF. CDR3 in DNA: TGTGCCAGCAGCTTGTCGTTTCTAGGGAACACTGAAGCTTTCTTT.